A single sample is the source of the 28 T cell receptor beta chains below, sequenced in a study of shared clonotypes between healthy human individuals. Generated by immunoSEQ multiplex PCR, the TCRdb table keeps only in-frame clones and is missing some. The table records 2.3 million or so clones, roughly 93% of them present only once. Input material: naive CD4+ T cells from PBMCs. Subset defined: CD45RA+ positively selected. The receptor source for this set is a man between 18 and 29 years old in good health. Some clones in this sample may be carry-over from other donors' samples.

The chain joins TRBV28 to TRBJ2-1; perhaps TRBD1 as D (5 bases). The V gene's germline CDR1 is MDHEN and CDR2 SYDVKM. Trimming pared 6 bases from V and 4 bases from J, leaving 10 bases between. The CDR3 runs to 13 residues. The CDR3 DNA is TGTGCCAGCAGGACAGACACATACAATGAGCAGTTCTTC. It codes for CASRTDTYNEQFF.

The chain carries TRBV6-6 and TRBJ1-2; D gene unclear. Germline V gives CDR1 MNHNY, CDR2 SVGAGI (reference sequence). Trimming took off 7 bases at V and 4 bases at J, with 16 bases between the two ends. The CDR3 has 14 residues. DNA for the CDR3: TGTGCCAGCAAATTCACCCGGACGGCCTATGGCTACACCTTC. This translates into CASKFTRTAYGYTF.

The chain couples TRBV9 to TRBJ2-1; D is undetermined. Trimming removed 4 bases at V and 3 bases at J, with 14 bases between. Germline V gene lookup returns CDR1 SGDLS and CDR2 YYNGEE. This CDR3 spans 15 amino acids. The DNA of the CDR3 is TGTGCCAGCAGCCTGGGCTACCTTAACTACAATGAGCAGTTCTTC. It is translated as CASSLGYLNYNEQFF.

A word on this clone: Other DNA sequences in the same sample also yield this CDR3. The gene calls are TRBV18 and TRBJ2-1, with 11 bases fitting TRBD2. V shed 3 bases and J 5 bases; nucleotides not matched to a gene: 3. The CDR3 is 15 amino acids. Per the germline V gene, CDR1 is KGHSH and CDR2 is LQKENI. The CDR3 DNA is TGTGCCAGCTCACCGTTAGCGGGAGGGCACAATGAGCAGTTCTTC. Residues: CASSPLAGGHNEQFF.

The gene calls are TRBV11-2 and TRBJ2-7, with 9 bases that match TRBD2. Trimming cost V 4 bases and J 3 bases; bases outside gene matches: 7. This CDR3 is 15 amino acids long. Germline-derived CDR1 and CDR2 are SGHAT and FQNNGV. The chain's CDR3 is CASSYLVAGDYEQYF. CDR3 DNA: TGTGCCAGCAGCTACCTGGTAGCGGGGGACTACGAGCAGTACTTC.

The chain has TRBV28 and TRBJ2-7; possibly TRBD2 for D (6 bases). This CDR3 region has 15 residues. V shed 3 bases and J shed 1 base, with 13 bases lying between them. Germline V gene sequence: CDR1 MDHEN, CDR2 SYDVKM. The CDR3 loop reads CASSFRGSESYEQYF. CDR3 DNA: TGTGCCAGCAGTTTTCGGGGGAGTGAGTCCTACGAGCAGTACTTC.

The chain carries TRBV28 and TRBJ1-1, with D possibly matching TRBD1 (5 bases). Germline-derived CDR1 and CDR2 are MDHEN and SYDVKM. Trimming pared 7 bases from V and 0 bases from J, leaving 15 bases between. This CDR3 contains 15 residues. The CDR3 nucleotides are TGTGCCAGCATGTCGTGGGGCTACATGAACACTGAAGCTTTCTTT. Its protein is CASMSWGYMNTEAFF.

J is TRBJ2-7 and V is TRBV19; the D is unclear. The CDR3 is 15 residues long. Trimming removed 7 bases from V and 6 bases from J, with 22 bases in between. The germline gives CDR1 LNHDA, CDR2 SQIVND (reference sequence). The CDR3 spells CASTHGAGPNTEQYF. Here the CDR3 DNA reads TGTGCCAGTACCCACGGCGCAGGTCCAAACACCGAGCAGTACTTC.

This sequence joins TRBV28 and TRBJ2-7; D gene ambiguous. CDR1 and CDR2 (germline): MDHEN, SYDVKM. This CDR3 region has 14 residues. The V end lost 7 bases, the J end lost 0 bases, and 13 bases lay between the germline ends. CDR3 protein: CASKNDGSSYEQYF. Here the CDR3 DNA reads TGTGCCAGCAAGAACGACGGATCCTCCTACGAGCAGTACTTC.

The chain uses TRBV10-3 and TRBJ2-7; 11 bases are a match to TRBD2. The CDR3 consists of 15 residues. The V gene end was trimmed by 7 bases and the J gene end by 2 bases; junction bases not matched to a gene: 7. Germline V gene lookup returns CDR1 ENHRY and CDR2 SYGVKD. The CDR3 DNA reads TGTGCCATCACCAGAATGGGACTAGCGGCCTACGAGCAGTACTTC. It specifies CAITRMGLAAYEQYF.

The chain has TRBV30 and TRBJ1-2; TRBD1 matches 8 bases. Unmatched junction bases numbered 9, after V lost 0 bases and J lost 6 bases. Germline CDR1 reads GTSNPN; CDR2 reads SVGIG (reference sequence). The CDR3 sequence is 15 residues long. The DNA of the CDR3 is TGTGCCTGGAGTGTAGGACAGGGTTTGACTGATGGCTACACCTTC. This translates into CAWSVGQGLTDGYTF.

The chain employs TRBV14 and TRBJ2-1, with 7 bases identical to TRBD1. With V trimmed by 0 bases and J by 12 bases, 2 bases remained unmatched. This CDR3 has 12 amino acids. Germline values: CDR1 SGHDN, CDR2 FVKESK. The CDR3 nucleotides read TGTGCCAGCAGCCAAGATGCAGGGGGGCAGTTCTTC. Protein: CASSQDAGGQFF.

V gene TRBV4-1 combines with J gene TRBJ2-1; 7 bases line up with TRBD2. J gave up 3 bases and V 1 base, and 3 bases lay outside the gene matches. The germline CDR1 and CDR2 sequences are MGHRA and YSYEKL. The CDR3 is 15 amino acids. The CDR3 spells CASSQVLADYNEQFF. Written as DNA, the CDR3 is TGCGCCAGCAGCCAAGTTCTAGCGGACTACAATGAGCAGTTCTTC.

This clone was detected only once. The V and J genes are TRBV27 and TRBJ1-5; TRBD1 might be the D (6 bases). V was pared by 1 base and J by 6 bases, with 16 bases between. CDR1 and CDR2 (germline): MNHEY, SMNVEV (reference sequence). The CDR3 is 16 amino acids. This CDR3 reads CASSLFGLQGSQPQHF. CDR3 DNA sequence: TGTGCCAGCAGTTTATTTGGACTCCAGGGGAGTCAGCCCCAGCATTTT.

The J gene is TRBJ1-5, the V gene TRBV9, with D perhaps TRBD1 (5 bases). The CDR3 covers 14 residues. The germline V gene has CDR1 SGDLS and CDR2 YYNGEE. V lost 2 bases and J lost 7, with 13 bases in between. The CDR3 nucleotides are TGTGCCAGCAGCGTTGGCTTGGGACCCCAGCCCCAGCATTTT. This gives the protein CASSVGLGPQPQHF.

This clone was recorded once. The chain uses TRBV5-1 and TRBJ2-3; weak D call: TRBD1 (5 bases). This CDR3 spans 15 amino acids. The V and J ends lost 4 bases and 6 bases respectively, with 18 bases between them. Germline CDR1 is SGHRS and CDR2 is YFSETQ. The CDR3 sequence: CASSLSQGRFDTQYF. CDR3 nucleotide sequence: TGCGCCAGCAGCCTAAGCCAGGGAAGGTTCGATACGCAGTATTTT.

The rearrangement uses TRBV29-1 and TRBJ1-1; TRBD1 aligns across 7 bases. Germline V CDR1 and CDR2: SQVTM, ANQGSEA. This CDR3 contains 14 residues. V lost 8 bases, J lost 0 bases, and 9 bases stayed unmatched. The CDR3 region is CSWGNRGMNTEAFF. The CDR3 coding sequence is TGCAGCTGGGGAAACAGGGGCATGAACACTGAAGCTTTCTTT.

The chain combines TRBV5-1 with TRBJ2-2, with 10 positions matching TRBD2. The V and J ends lost 1 base and 4 bases, in that order; junction bases with no gene match: 4. The germline V gene has CDR1 SGHRS and CDR2 YFSETQ. There are 16 residues in the CDR3. The CDR3 is CASSLITSGATGELFF. The DNA of the CDR3 is TGCGCCAGCAGCTTGATTACTAGCGGGGCCACCGGGGAGCTGTTTTTT. The full variable domain, in which reference TRBV5-1 and TRBJ2-2 provide the parts outside the CDR3, is KAGVTQTPRYLIKTRGQQVTLSCSPISGHRSVSWYQQTPGQGLQFLFEYFSETQRNKGNFPGRFSGRQFSNSRSEMNVSTLELGDSALYLCASSLITSGATGELFFGEGSRLTVL.

CDR3 coding DNA: TGTGCCAGCAGTTCCCTCACTGTACCAGCCTACGAGCAGTACTTC. Protein product: CASSSLTVPAYEQYF. The chain uses TRBV28 and TRBJ2-7; D is unresolved. In germline, CDR1 is MDHEN, CDR2 SYDVKM. Between the trimmed V and J ends, which lost 4 bases and 2 bases, there was a span of 15 bases. The CDR3 runs to 15 residues. Complete variable domain (other parts from reference TRBV28 and TRBJ2-7): DVKVTQSSRYLVKRTGEKVFLECVQDMDHENMFWYRQDPGLGLRLIYFSYDVKMKEKGDIPEGYSVSREKKERFSLILESASTNQTSMYLCASSSLTVPAYEQYFGPGTRLTVT.

CDR3 coding DNA: TGTGCCAGCAGCGGCAGGGTCAGGCAACCCTACGAGCAGTACTTC. It translates to CASSGRVRQPYEQYF. The J gene is TRBJ2-7, the V gene TRBV6-6; tentative D call: TRBD1 (5 bases). CDR1 MNHNY and CDR2 SVGAGI come from the germline V gene (reference sequence). Between the trimmed V and J ends, which lost 6 bases and 2 bases, there was a span of 17 bases. This CDR3 spans 15 amino acids.

As for this clone: Other nucleotide sequences from this sample produce the same CDR3. The chain employs TRBV7-3 and TRBJ2-1; 7 positions match TRBD2. Germline-derived CDR1 and CDR2 are SGHTA and FQGTGA. The J segment lost 7 bases and the V segment lost 4 bases, leaving 4 bases of the junction unmatched. The CDR3 extends over 13 amino acids. CDR3: CASSSGRLNEQFF. The CDR3 nucleotides are TGTGCCAGCAGCTCCGGGAGGTTGAATGAGCAGTTCTTC.

A remark on this clone: The sample contains more than one DNA sequence encoding this CDR3. CDR3 nucleotide sequence: TGCGCCAGCAGCCAAGGGGGGGAGACCCAGTACTTC. It is translated as CASSQGGETQYF. This sequence joins TRBV4-1 and TRBJ2-5, with D perhaps matching TRBD1 or TRBD2 (5 bases each). Germline V gene data show CDR1 as MGHRA and CDR2 as YSYEKL. V lost 1 base and J 5 bases, leaving 5 bases between the germline ends. The CDR3 totals 12 residues.

The J gene is TRBJ2-7, the V gene TRBV28; unclear D gene. Trimming removed 2 bases at V and 3 bases at J, with 8 bases between. The CDR3 totals 13 residues. Per germline, CDR1 MDHEN and CDR2 SYDVKM. The CDR3 region is CASSLRPGYEQYF. In DNA form, the CDR3 reads TGTGCCAGCAGTTTAAGACCAGGCTACGAGCAGTACTTC.

With respect to this clone: This sample also contains other DNA sequences that code for the same CDR3. The CDR3 DNA follows: TGTGCCAGTAGTATAGTGGCCAGCAACTATGGCTACACCTTC. Amino acids: CASSIVASNYGYTF. The chain employs TRBV19 and TRBJ1-2; D is ambiguous. Germline CDR1 LNHDA, CDR2 SQIVND (reference sequence). The CDR3 covers 14 residues. V lost 1 base and J lost 2, with 8 bases in between.

This chain links TRBV27 with TRBJ1-2; D unclear. Trimming pared 4 bases from V and 6 bases from J, leaving 18 bases between. The CDR3 is made up of 15 amino acids. Per germline, CDR1 MNHEY and CDR2 SMNVEV (reference sequence). The CDR3 DNA reads as TGTGCCAGCAGTTCGGATCCCTTAAGGGCCGATGGCTACACCTTC. Translation: CASSSDPLRADGYTF.

The chain combines TRBV18 with TRBJ2-6; D possibly corresponds to TRBD2 (5 bases). CDR1 KGHSH and CDR2 LQKENI come from the germline V gene. This CDR3 spans 19 amino acids. With 0 bases removed from V and 2 bases from J, the gap between germline ends came to 17 bases. CDR3 region: CASSPPTGRPGTGANVLTF. The CDR3 coding sequence is TGTGCCAGCTCACCACCCACCGGTCGTCCGGGGACTGGGGCCAACGTCCTGACTTTC.

This clone came up once. V is TRBV7-6 and J is TRBJ2-1, with D unresolved. Germline V gives CDR1 SGHVS, CDR2 FNYEAQ. The V and J ends lost 0 bases and 7 bases respectively, with 10 bases between them. The CDR3 is 14 amino acids. CDR3: CASSLAPPDNEQFF. CDR3 nucleotide sequence: TGTGCCAGCAGCTTAGCCCCCCCGGATAATGAGCAGTTCTTC.

This clone showed up many times. The chain employs TRBV9 and TRBJ2-1; D gene uncertain. The germline CDR1 and CDR2 sequences are SGDLS and YYNGEE. V lost 5 bases and J lost 9, with 21 bases in between. This CDR3 contains 15 residues. This CDR3 is CASSSNDSPRLEQFF. In DNA form, the CDR3 reads TGTGCCAGCAGTTCAAACGATAGCCCCCGTCTTGAGCAGTTCTTC.